Each of the 16 T cell receptor beta chains below was sequenced from the same sample in a study of cytomegalovirus exposure and HLA in healthy donors. The PCR had 60 Vbeta and 13 Jbeta primers. Method: immunoSEQ multiplex PCR; TCRdb's copy keeps in-frame clones and lacks some. Seen here are approximately 100,000 clones, more than 60% observed once, and the top ten hold 2% to 2.5%. The sequencing sample was made of PBMCs. The receptors were gathered from a middle-aged man in good health and CMV-seronegative.

The chain carries TRBV7-3 and TRBJ1-2; D remains unclear. The CDR3 contains 14 residues. The germline CDR1 and CDR2 sequences are SGHTA and FQGTGA. The ends were cut back, 7 bases at V and 4 bases at J, with 16 bases in the middle. This CDR3 is CASTPWEEVYGYTF. CDR3 DNA sequence: TGTGCCAGCACGCCATGGGAGGAGGTCTATGGCTACACCTTC.

This chain joins TRBV5-1 and TRBJ2-2; possible D gene TRBD1, 5 bases. The CDR3 extends over 14 amino acids. The V end was cut by 4 bases, the J end by 1 base, with 8 bases between. Germline V gives CDR1 SGHRS, CDR2 YFSETQ. The CDR3 protein is CASSVGQNTGELFF. In DNA form, the CDR3 reads TGCGCCAGCAGCGTAGGACAGAACACCGGGGAGCTGTTTTTT.

This rearrangement joins TRBV2 to TRBJ1-1, with D possibly being TRBD1 (5 bases). CDR3 length equals 14 residues. Germline V gives CDR1 SNHLY, CDR2 FYNNEI. Trimming shortened V by 5 bases and J by 10 bases, and 20 bases separated the two germline ends. CDR3 bases: TGTGCCAGCAGTATACAGGCCAAACCCGACAGAGCTTTCTTT. It translates to CASSIQAKPDRAFF.

This clone was counted only a few times. The chain carries TRBV28 and TRBJ2-1; D might be TRBD2 (7 bases). The germline CDR1 and CDR2 sequences are MDHEN and SYDVKM. The CDR3 spans 16 residues. V dropped 5 bases and J dropped 2 bases, with 16 bases sitting between them. CDR3 residues: CASSPGEGGPYNEQFF. The CDR3 bases are TGTGCCAGCAGTCCCGGGGAGGGGGGGCCCTACAATGAGCAGTTCTTC.

The chain couples TRBV27 to TRBJ2-7, with D maybe TRBD2 (5 bases). This CDR3 is 13 amino acids long. CDR1 and CDR2 from the germline V gene are MNHEY and SMNVEV (reference sequence). V lost 7 bases and J 2 bases, leaving 12 bases between the germline ends. The CDR3 spells CASTNGAAYEQYF. The CDR3 DNA sequence: TGTGCCAGCACCAACGGAGCGGCCTACGAGCAGTACTTC.

This clone was found a few times. This chain uses TRBV5-8 with TRBJ1-1, with TRBD1 identical over 7 bases. Trimming removed 4 bases from V and 9 bases from J; junction bases left unmatched: 9. CDR1 is SGHTS, CDR2 YDEGEE, per germline. The CDR3 is 13 residues long. The CDR3 bases are TGTGCCAGCAGCAGGAACGACAGGGTTAAAGCTTTCTTT. Translating gives CASSRNDRVKAFF.

The chain couples TRBV4-2 to TRBJ2-7, with 7 bases that match TRBD1. The CDR3 totals 13 residues. The germline V gene encodes CDR1 LGHNA and CDR2 YNFKEQ. The junction had 2 bases not matched to a gene; V was cut back by 4 bases and J by 2 bases. The CDR3 here is CASSRDRAYEQYF. In DNA, the CDR3 is TGTGCCAGCAGCCGCGACAGGGCCTACGAGCAGTACTTC.

This clone occurred a few times. The CDR3 DNA reads TGTGCCAGCAGCTTAGATTACAGGAGCGGGAGAGAGACCCAGTACTTC. This gives the protein CASSLDYRSGRETQYF. J is TRBJ2-5 and V is TRBV11-3, with 8 bases that match TRBD2. Germline trimming cut 0 bases from V and 4 bases from J; bases unmatched to any gene: 7. The CDR3 has 16 amino acids. In germline, CDR1 is SGHNT, CDR2 YENEEA.

This chain connects TRBV5-4 to TRBJ2-3; 7 bases agree with TRBD2. The CDR3 contains 13 residues. Losses at the gene ends were 3 bases for V and 5 bases for J; bases not matched to a gene: 3. From germline, CDR1 is SGHNT and CDR2 YYREEE (reference sequence). CDR3: CASSYAGEDTQYF. The CDR3 bases are TGTGCCAGCAGCTATGCGGGGGAAGATACGCAGTATTTT.

This clone was detected a few times. This sequence joins TRBV30 and TRBJ1-5, with D uncertain. Germline V gene sequence: CDR1 GTSNPN, CDR2 SVGIG (reference sequence). The V end was cut by 5 bases, the J end by 5 bases, with 13 bases between. This CDR3 is 13 amino acids long. The chain's CDR3 is CAWGEDLDQPQHF. The CDR3, as DNA: TGTGCCTGGGGAGAGGACTTAGATCAGCCCCAGCATTTT.

The genes are TRBV6-6 and TRBJ2-3; D possibly corresponds to TRBD1 (6 bases). The CDR3 has 15 amino acids. CDR1 is MNHNY, CDR2 SVGAGI, per germline (reference sequence). Trimming removed 8 bases from V and 0 bases from J, with 15 bases in between. CDR3 sequence (DNA): TGTGCCAGCCCCCCGACAGGAGTTAGCACAGATACGCAGTATTTT. Its translation is CASPPTGVSTDTQYF.

This clone was counted only a few times. The chain has TRBV29-1 and TRBJ1-1; TRBD1 matches at 8 bases. Germline V gene sequence: CDR1 SQVTM, CDR2 ANQGSEA. The V segment lost 8 bases and the J segment 3 bases; nucleotides outside the gene matches: 14. The CDR3 length is 15 residues. CDR3 residues: CSSWSPGGEDTEAFF. CDR3 in DNA: TGCAGCTCCTGGAGCCCAGGGGGCGAGGACACTGAAGCTTTCTTT.

The chain joins TRBV7-2 to TRBJ2-2, with 9 bases that match TRBD1. Germline V gene sequence: CDR1 SGHTA, CDR2 FQGNSA. Trimming cost V 4 bases and J 6 bases; bases outside gene matches: 9. This CDR3 region has 16 residues. The CDR3 protein is CASSSGGTGYAGELFF. The CDR3 DNA reads as TGTGCCAGCAGCTCCGGAGGGACAGGGTACGCCGGGGAGCTGTTTTTT.

V is TRBV2 and J is TRBJ1-5; 7 positions agree with TRBD1. The CDR3 length is 14 residues. Germline V gene data show CDR1 as SNHLY and CDR2 as FYNNEI. V gave up 6 bases and J gave up 10 bases; unmatched junction bases: 12. The CDR3 spells CASSAFETGHPQHF. The CDR3 bases are TGTGCCAGCAGCGCCTTCGAGACAGGGCACCCCCAGCATTTT.

The gene calls are TRBV6-5 and TRBJ1-1, with D perhaps TRBD1 (5 bases). This CDR3 is built from 13 residues. V was shortened by 5 bases and J by 7 bases, with 14 bases between the two germline ends. The germline V gene encodes CDR1 MNHEY and CDR2 SVGAGI. CDR3 protein: CASSELVRGEAFF. The CDR3 bases are TGTGCCAGCAGTGAATTGGTTAGGGGTGAAGCTTTCTTT.

V and J are TRBV4-2 and TRBJ1-2; 10 nucleotides line up with TRBD1. Germline CDR1 and CDR2: LGHNA and YNFKEQ. V lost 6 bases, J lost 2 bases, and 3 bases stayed unmatched. The CDR3 length is 14 residues. CDR3 sequence reads: CASSGQGENYGYTF. DNA of the CDR3: TGTGCCAGCAGTGGACAGGGGGAGAACTATGGCTACACCTTC.